This TCR beta chain was observed in a study of PD-L1 blockade in urothelial cancer. For the study at large: Patients started atezolizumab around 2014, 1,200 mg intravenously every 3 weeks.

Measured with immunoSEQ multiplex PCR; TCRdb has only the in-frame clones, and not every one. The sample lists 70,000 or so clones, about 89% occurring once. Overall study findings and caveats: Durable benefit was linked to greater 3-week expansion of tumor-associated blood clones.

The germline V and J ends were trimmed by 6 bases and 6 bases, with 8 bases remaining between them. This CDR3 region has 10 residues. The germline V gene has CDR1 SQVTM and CDR2 ANQGSEA. On this clone: What it recognizes is unknown.

The input for sequencing was PBMCs, taken around atezolizumab (anti-PD-L1) treatment. The sequence derives from a man aged 55 to 70 with urothelial cancer. J is TRBJ1-2 and V is TRBV29-1; D is unclear. Written as DNA, the CDR3 is TGCAGCGTCTACAGCAATGGCTACACCTTC. Protein: CSVYSNGYTF.